This is a list of T cell receptor beta chains from one sample in a study of shared clonotypes between healthy human individuals. Data came from immunoSEQ multiplex PCR; TCRdb stores just in-frame clones and leaves some out. The data contain over 1.4 million clones, roughly 96% of them singletons. The sample taken for sequencing was naive CD4+ T cells sorted from blood. All receptors come from a man in his thirties or forties in good health. CDR3s include the opening cysteine and the closing phenylalanine or tryptophan. Fields, in order: clone size, V gene, CDR3 length, D gene, J gene, CDR3 DNA, CDR3 protein. The D gene is left open where the match is weak. The size entry is marked missing in some rows and otherwise reads once, few, many or a size class.

-	TRBV18	14	-	TRBJ2-5	TGTGCCAGCTCACCTACAGGATCCCAAGAGACCCAGTACTTC	CASSPTGSQETQYF
-	TRBV27	14	-	TRBJ2-7	TGTGCCAGCAGTTCCGTATGGGGGCGGCACGAGCAGTACTTC	CASSSVWGRHEQYF
-	TRBV2	15	-	TRBJ2-5	TGTGCCAGCAGTGAGTCCCAGCGTTACCAAGAGACCCAGTACTTC	CASSESQRYQETQYF
-	TRBV7-9	14	-	TRBJ1-1	TGTGCCAGCAGCTTATCCAGTGGGGACACTGAAGCTTTCTTT	CASSLSSGDTEAFF
-	TRBV9	15	-	TRBJ2-1	TGTGCCAGCAGCTACGGAGGGGGAACCTACAATGAGCAGTTCTTC	CASSYGGGTYNEQFF
-	TRBV28	17	-	TRBJ2-7	TGTGCCAGCAGTTTCCACCCAGGGGCGGGGATCGGCTACGAGCAGTACTTC	CASSFHPGAGIGYEQYF
-	TRBV5-5	16	-	TRBJ2-6	TGTGCCAGCAGCTCGGGACGGATCTCTGGGGCCAACGTCCTGACTTTC	CASSSGRISGANVLTF
-	TRBV27	16	-	TRBJ2-3	TGTGCCAGCAGTTTAGGGGTGGGAGTTGGCACAGATACGCAGTATTTT	CASSLGVGVGTDTQYF
-	TRBV6-6	11	-	TRBJ2-5	TGTGCCAGCAGTTACTTACAGACCCAGTACTTC	CASSYLQTQYF
-	TRBV27	13	TRBD2	TRBJ2-1	TGTGCCAGCAGAACCTCGCTAGCGGGGGGCAGGTTCTTC	CASRTSLAGGRFF
-	TRBV7-7	17	TRBD2	TRBJ2-5	TGTGCCAGCAGCTCCCAACGGGCGGGAGGAGGGTCCAAGACCCAGTACTTC	CASSSQRAGGGSKTQYF
-	TRBV18	16	TRBD2	TRBJ2-7	TGTGCCAGCTCACCCATCAACCTAGCGGGAGTATACGAGCAGTACTTC	CASSPINLAGVYEQYF
-	TRBV15	15	-	TRBJ2-3	TGTGCCACCAGCTCACGACAGGACAGCACAGATACGCAGTATTTT	CATSSRQDSTDTQYF
-	TRBV19	16	TRBD1	TRBJ2-1	TGTGCCAGTAGTTCGCCGTGGACAGGGTATGACTATGAGCAGTTCTTC	CASSSPWTGYDYEQFF
-	TRBV2	12	TRBD2	TRBJ2-1	TGTGCCAGCACTGGAACCGGGAGCGGGAGGTTCTTC	CASTGTGSGRFF
-	TRBV11-3	17	-	TRBJ2-1	TGTGCCAGCAGCGCTCACGGGCTGGGGGCGACTTACAATGAGCAGTTCTTC	CASSAHGLGATYNEQFF
once	TRBV6-5	16	-	TRBJ1-1	TGTGCCAGCAGTTACGGTGCGGGACTGGGAAACACTGAAGCTTTCTTT	CASSYGAGLGNTEAFF
-	TRBV10-3	16	TRBD2	TRBJ2-1	TGTGCCATCAGCAGGAGGACTAGCGGGAGTGGTCATGAGCAGTTCTTC	CAISRRTSGSGHEQFF
-	TRBV7-8	15	-	TRBJ2-3	TGTGCCAGCAGCTTAGGGGGGCGGGGAGCAGATACGCAGTATTTT	CASSLGGRGADTQYF
-	TRBV5-1	13	TRBD1	TRBJ1-1	TGCGCCAGCAGTCATGACAGGGTTAATGAAGCTTTCTTT	CASSHDRVNEAFF
-	TRBV18	16	-	TRBJ2-2	TGTGCCAGCTCACCCCCGAGGGGGACCGTCACCGGGGAGCTGTTTTTT	CASSPPRGTVTGELFF
-	TRBV18	13	TRBD2	TRBJ2-7	TGTGCCAGCTCGCCGACTAGCGGCTACGAGCAGTACTTC	CASSPTSGYEQYF
once	TRBV19	13	-	TRBJ1-5	TGTGCCAGTAGTATGTGGCCGGATCAGCCCCAGCATTTT	CASSMWPDQPQHF
-	TRBV5-4	17	TRBD2	TRBJ2-2	TGTGCCAGCAGCTTGCTTAGCGGGAGGCCGAACACCGGGGAGCTGTTTTTT	CASSLLSGRPNTGELFF
-	TRBV5-4	14	-	TRBJ2-7	TGTGCCAGCAGCCCCCGGACAGCAAGCTACGAGCAGTACTTC	CASSPRTASYEQYF
-	TRBV9	13	TRBD2	TRBJ2-1	TGTGCCAGCAAATTAGACGGGAGGGATGAGCAGTTCTTC	CASKLDGRDEQFF
-	TRBV19	16	TRBD1	TRBJ1-5	TGTGCCAGTGTCATGAGAAGAGGACAGGGAGGGCAGCCCCAGCATTTT	CASVMRRGQGGQPQHF
-	TRBV4-1	13	-	TRBJ1-5	TGCGCCAGCAGCCAAGATAAGGGGTTGCCCCAGCATTTT	CASSQDKGLPQHF
-	TRBV5-4	14	-	TRBJ1-1	TGTGCCAGCAGAACGATCGGGAAGAACACTGAAGCTTTCTTT	CASRTIGKNTEAFF
-	TRBV7-8	13	-	TRBJ1-5	TGTGCCAGCACACTAGGGGGTAATCAGCCCCAGCATTTT	CASTLGGNQPQHF
-	TRBV5-1	16	-	TRBJ2-7	TGCGCCAGCAGCTTGGCCAATTTCGGGGGTTCCTACGAGCAGTACTTC	CASSLANFGGSYEQYF
once	TRBV6-4	14	TRBD2	TRBJ2-4	TGTGCCAGCAGTCCGAGCGGGAGTTATGGCATTCAGTACTTC	CASSPSGSYGIQYF
-	TRBV7-8	15	-	TRBJ1-4	TGTGCCAGCAGCCAAAGGCCCAGCGCCAATGAAAAACTGTTTTTT	CASSQRPSANEKLFF
-	TRBV11-2	16	TRBD2	TRBJ2-7	TGTGCCAGCAGCCACCGCTTAGCGGGAAACGCCTACGAGCAGTACTTC	CASSHRLAGNAYEQYF
-	TRBV15	17	TRBD1	TRBJ1-2	TGTGCCACCAAACGTGGGACAGGGGGCAATACGAACTATGGCTACACCTTC	CATKRGTGGNTNYGYTF
-	TRBV19	13	-	TRBJ2-2	TGTGCCAGTAGTTCCCGCCCCGCCGAGGAGCTGTTTTTT	CASSSRPAEELFF
-	TRBV11-2	17	TRBD1	TRBJ2-4	TGTGCCAGCAGCTTAGTCATTGGGACAGCCACCAAAAACATTCAGTACTTC	CASSLVIGTATKNIQYF
-	TRBV28	15	TRBD1	TRBJ2-7	TGTGCCAGCAGCAGTGGACAGGGAAGATCCTACGAGCAGTACTTC	CASSSGQGRSYEQYF
once	TRBV6-6	16	TRBD2	TRBJ2-1	TGTGCCAGCAGAAACTGGGGCGGGAGATCCTACAATGAGCAGTTCTTC	CASRNWGGRSYNEQFF
-	TRBV10-3	17	TRBD1	TRBJ1-1	TGTGCCATCAGTGGAATTAAGGGACAGGGGATCTCGGCTGAAGCTTTCTTT	CAISGIKGQGISAEAFF
-	TRBV28	13	-	TRBJ1-4	TGTGCCAGCAGTCCCCCACCCGGTGAAAAACTGTTTTTT	CASSPPPGEKLFF
-	TRBV11-2	15	-	TRBJ1-3	TGTGCCAGCAGCTTAGGTGGTGGGGGCGGAAACACCATATATTTT	CASSLGGGGGNTIYF
-	TRBV11-1	17	TRBD1	TRBJ2-1	TGTGCCAGCAGGTTCAGACCCGGGACAGGGACCAACAATGAGCAGTTCTTC	CASRFRPGTGTNNEQFF
once	TRBV9	16	-	TRBJ2-2	TGTGCCAGCAGCGTAGTCGCCTCCGAGACGACCGGGGAGCTGTTTTTT	CASSVVASETTGELFF
-	TRBV19	14	-	TRBJ1-1	TGTGCCAGTAGTATTCAGGCCATGAACACTGAAGCTTTCTTT	CASSIQAMNTEAFF
-	TRBV27	16	-	TRBJ2-6	TGTGCCAGCAGTTTTCGCCGCGTAGCGGGGGCCAACGTCCTGACTTTC	CASSFRRVAGANVLTF
-	TRBV5-1	15	TRBD1	TRBJ2-7	TGCGCCAGCAGCTCCGGGACAGGGGGATTATACGAGCAGTACTTC	CASSSGTGGLYEQYF